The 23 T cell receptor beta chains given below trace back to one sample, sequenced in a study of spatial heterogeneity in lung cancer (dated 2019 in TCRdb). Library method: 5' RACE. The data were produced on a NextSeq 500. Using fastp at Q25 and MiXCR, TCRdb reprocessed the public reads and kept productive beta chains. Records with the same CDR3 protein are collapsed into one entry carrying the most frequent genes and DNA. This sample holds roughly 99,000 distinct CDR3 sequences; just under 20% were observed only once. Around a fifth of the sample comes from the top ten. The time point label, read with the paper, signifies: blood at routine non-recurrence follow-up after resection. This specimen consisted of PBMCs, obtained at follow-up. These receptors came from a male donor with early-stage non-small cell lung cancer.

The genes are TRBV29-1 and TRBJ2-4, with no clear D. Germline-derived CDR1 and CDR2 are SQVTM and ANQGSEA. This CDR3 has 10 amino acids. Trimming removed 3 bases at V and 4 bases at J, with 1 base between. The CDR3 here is CSVEKNIQYF. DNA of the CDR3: TGCAGCGTTGAGAAAAACATTCAGTACTTC.

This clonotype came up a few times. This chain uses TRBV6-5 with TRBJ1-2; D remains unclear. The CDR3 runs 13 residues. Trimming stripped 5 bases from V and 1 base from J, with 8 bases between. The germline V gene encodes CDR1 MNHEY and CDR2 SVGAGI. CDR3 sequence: CASSRSINYGYTF. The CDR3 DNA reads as TGTGCCAGCAGTCGCAGTATTAACTATGGCTACACCTTC.

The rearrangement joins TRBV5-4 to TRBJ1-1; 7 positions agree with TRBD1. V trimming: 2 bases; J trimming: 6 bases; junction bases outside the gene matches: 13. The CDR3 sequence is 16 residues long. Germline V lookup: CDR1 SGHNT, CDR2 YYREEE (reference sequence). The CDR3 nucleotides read TGTGCCAGCAGCTTAGGGGGCAGGGGCCCTAATCCTGAAGCTTTCTTT. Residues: CASSLGGRGPNPEAFF.

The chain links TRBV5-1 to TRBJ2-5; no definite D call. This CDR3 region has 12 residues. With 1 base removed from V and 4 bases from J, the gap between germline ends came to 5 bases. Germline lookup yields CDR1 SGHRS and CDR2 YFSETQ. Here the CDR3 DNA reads TGCGCCAGCAGCTTGAGTGGAGAGACCCAGTACTTC. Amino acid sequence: CASSLSGETQYF.

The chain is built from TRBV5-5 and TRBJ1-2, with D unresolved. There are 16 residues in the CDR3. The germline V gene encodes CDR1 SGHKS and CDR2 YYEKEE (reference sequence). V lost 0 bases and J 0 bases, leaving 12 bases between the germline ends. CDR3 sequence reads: CASSLEVTRANYGYTF. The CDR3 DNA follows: TGTGCCAGCAGCTTGGAGGTGACGAGAGCTAACTATGGCTACACCTTC.

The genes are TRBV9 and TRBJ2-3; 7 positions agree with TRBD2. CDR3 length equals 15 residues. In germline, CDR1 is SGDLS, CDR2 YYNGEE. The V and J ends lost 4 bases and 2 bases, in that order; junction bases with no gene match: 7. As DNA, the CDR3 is TGTGCCAGCAGCCCTATAGCGGGTTACACAGATACGCAGTATTTT. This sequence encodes CASSPIAGYTDTQYF.

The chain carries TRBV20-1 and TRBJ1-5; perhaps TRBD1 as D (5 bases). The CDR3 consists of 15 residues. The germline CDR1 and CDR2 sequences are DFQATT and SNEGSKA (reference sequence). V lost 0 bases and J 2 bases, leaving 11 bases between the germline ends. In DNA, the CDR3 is TGCAGTGCTAGAGAAAGGGGATCGGGCAATCAGCCCCAGCATTTT. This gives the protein CSARERGSGNQPQHF.

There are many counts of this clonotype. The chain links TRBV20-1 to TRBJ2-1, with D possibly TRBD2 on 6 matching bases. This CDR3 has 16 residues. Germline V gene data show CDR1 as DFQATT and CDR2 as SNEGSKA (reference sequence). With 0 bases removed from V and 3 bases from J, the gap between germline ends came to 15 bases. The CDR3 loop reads CSARDLAPQSYNEQFF. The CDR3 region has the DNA TGCAGTGCTAGAGATCTAGCGCCGCAGAGCTACAATGAGCAGTTCTTC.

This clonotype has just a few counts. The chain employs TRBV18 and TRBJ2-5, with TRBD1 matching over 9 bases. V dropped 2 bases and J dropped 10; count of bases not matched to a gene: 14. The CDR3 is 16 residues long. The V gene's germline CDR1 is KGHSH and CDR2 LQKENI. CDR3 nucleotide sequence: TGTGCCAGCTCACCAGACCTGTCGGACAGGGGTAGGATCCAGTACTTC. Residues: CASSPDLSDRGRIQYF. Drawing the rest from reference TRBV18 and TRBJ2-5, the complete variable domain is NAGVMQNPRHLVRRRGQEARLRCSPMKGHSHVYWYRQLPEEGLKFMVYLQKENIIDESGMPKERFSAEFPKEGPSILRIQQVVRGDSAAYFCASSPDLSDRGRIQYFGPGTRLLVL.

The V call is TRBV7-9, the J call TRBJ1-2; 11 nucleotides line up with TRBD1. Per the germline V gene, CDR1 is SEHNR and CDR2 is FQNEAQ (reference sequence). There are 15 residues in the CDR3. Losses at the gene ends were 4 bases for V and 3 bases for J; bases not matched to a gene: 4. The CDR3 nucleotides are TGTGCCAGCAGCTCCGGGACAGGGGGAGACTATGGCTACACCTTC. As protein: CASSSGTGGDYGYTF.

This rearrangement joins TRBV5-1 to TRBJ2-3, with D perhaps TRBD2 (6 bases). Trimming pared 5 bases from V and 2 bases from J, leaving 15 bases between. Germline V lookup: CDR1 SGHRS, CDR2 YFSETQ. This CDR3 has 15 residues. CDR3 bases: TGCGCCAGCAGAACGACTAGTCTTCCCACAGATACGCAGTATTTT. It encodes CASRTTSLPTDTQYF.

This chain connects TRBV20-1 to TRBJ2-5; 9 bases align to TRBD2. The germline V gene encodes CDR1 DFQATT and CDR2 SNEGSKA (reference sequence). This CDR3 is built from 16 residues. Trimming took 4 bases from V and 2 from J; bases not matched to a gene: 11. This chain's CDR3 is CSAIDSRGRVQETQYF. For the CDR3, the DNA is TGCAGTGCTATAGACTCTCGCGGGAGGGTGCAAGAGACCCAGTACTTC.

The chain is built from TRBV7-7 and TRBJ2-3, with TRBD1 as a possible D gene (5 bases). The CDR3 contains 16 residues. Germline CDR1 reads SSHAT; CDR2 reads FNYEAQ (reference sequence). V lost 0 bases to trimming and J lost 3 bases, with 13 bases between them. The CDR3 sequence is CASSLAAGLLTDTQYF. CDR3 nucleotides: TGTGCCAGCAGCTTAGCTGCAGGGCTTTTGACAGATACGCAGTATTTT.

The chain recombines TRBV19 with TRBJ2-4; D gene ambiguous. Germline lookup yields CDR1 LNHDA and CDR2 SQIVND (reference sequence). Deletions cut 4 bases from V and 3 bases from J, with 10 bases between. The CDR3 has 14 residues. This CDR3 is CASSTPFDKNIQYF. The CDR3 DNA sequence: TGTGCCAGTAGTACCCCCTTCGACAAAAACATTCAGTACTTC.

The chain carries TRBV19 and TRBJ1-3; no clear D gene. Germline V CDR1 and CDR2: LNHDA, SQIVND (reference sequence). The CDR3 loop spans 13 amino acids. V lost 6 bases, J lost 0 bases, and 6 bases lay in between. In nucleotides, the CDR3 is TGTGCCAGTAGAGCGGGCTCTGGAAACACCATATATTTT. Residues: CASRAGSGNTIYF.

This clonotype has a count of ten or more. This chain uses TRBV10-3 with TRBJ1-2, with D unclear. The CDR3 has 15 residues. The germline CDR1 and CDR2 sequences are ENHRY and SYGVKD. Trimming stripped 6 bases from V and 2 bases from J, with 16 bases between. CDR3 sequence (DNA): TGTGCCATCAGGAGGGATGTTGGGGTCAACTATGGCTACACCTTC. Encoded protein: CAIRRDVGVNYGYTF.

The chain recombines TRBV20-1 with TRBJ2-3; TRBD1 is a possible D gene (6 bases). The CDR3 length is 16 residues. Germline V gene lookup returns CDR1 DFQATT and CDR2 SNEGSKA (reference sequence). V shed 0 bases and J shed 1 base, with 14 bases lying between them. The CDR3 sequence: CSARENGQRGTDTQYF. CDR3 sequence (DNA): TGCAGTGCTAGAGAGAACGGACAGAGGGGCACAGATACGCAGTATTTT.

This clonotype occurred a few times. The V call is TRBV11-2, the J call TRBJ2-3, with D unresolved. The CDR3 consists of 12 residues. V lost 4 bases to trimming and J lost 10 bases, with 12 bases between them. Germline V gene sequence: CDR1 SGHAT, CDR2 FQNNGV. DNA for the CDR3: TGTGCCAGCAGCTCACCAGCGAGTGCGCAGTATTTT. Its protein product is CASSSPASAQYF. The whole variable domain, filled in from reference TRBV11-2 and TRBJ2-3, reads EAGVAQSPRYKIIEKRQSVAFWCNPISGHATLYWYQQILGQGPKLLIQFQNNGVVDDSQLPKDRFSAERLKGVDSTLKIQPAKLEDSAVYLCASSSPASAQYFGPGTRLTVL.

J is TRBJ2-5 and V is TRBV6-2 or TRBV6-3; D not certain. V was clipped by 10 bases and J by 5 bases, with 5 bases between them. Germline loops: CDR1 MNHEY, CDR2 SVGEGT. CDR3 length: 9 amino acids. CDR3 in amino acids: CAKYETQYF. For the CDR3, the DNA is TGTGCCAAATACGAGACCCAGTACTTC.

DNA of the CDR3: TGTGCCAGCAGTTTAGGGGATCAGCACTTCCAAGAGACCCAGTACTTC. Encoded protein: CASSLGDQHFQETQYF. The genes are TRBV12-3 or TRBV12-4 and TRBJ2-5; D remains ambiguous. With 1 base removed from V and 1 base from J, the gap between germline ends came to 13 bases. The CDR3 consists of 16 residues.

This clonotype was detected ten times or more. The CDR3 bases are TGTGCCAGCAGCTTATCTCAGGGAGAGACCCAGTACTTC. Translated: CASSLSQGETQYF. The chain couples TRBV7-8 to TRBJ2-5, with a tentative D call TRBD1 (5 bases). CDR1 and CDR2 from the germline V gene are SGHVS and FQNEAQ. This CDR3 contains 13 residues. Deletions cut 2 bases from V and 4 bases from J, with 8 bases between.

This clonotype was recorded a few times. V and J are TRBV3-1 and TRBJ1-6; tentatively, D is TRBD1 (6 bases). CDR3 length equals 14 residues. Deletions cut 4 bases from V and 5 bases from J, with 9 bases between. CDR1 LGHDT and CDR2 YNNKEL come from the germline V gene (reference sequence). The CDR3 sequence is CASSRGQNNSPLHF. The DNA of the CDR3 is TGTGCCAGCAGCCGTGGACAGAATAATTCACCCCTCCACTTT.

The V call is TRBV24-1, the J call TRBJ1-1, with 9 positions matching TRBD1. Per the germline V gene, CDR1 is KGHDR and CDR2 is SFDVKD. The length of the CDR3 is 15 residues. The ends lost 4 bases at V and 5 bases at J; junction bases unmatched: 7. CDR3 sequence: CATSESNRGRTEAFF. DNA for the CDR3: TGTGCCACCAGTGAATCGAACAGGGGGCGAACTGAAGCTTTCTTT.